The clone carrying this T cell receptor beta chain was seen repeatedly, ten times or more. Together with a sample-barcoded 5' primer, a J-beta primer mix was included in a second PCR lasting about 7 to 11 cycles. TCRdb redid the calling of the 5' RACE reads with MiXCR, one entry per CDR3 protein. The data contain hundreds of thousands of distinct CDR3 sequences, under 65% of them singletons. V lost 2 bases and J lost 2, with 9 bases in between. CDR1 and CDR2 (germline): MNHEY, SMNVEV (reference sequence). The CDR3 sequence is 14 residues long. These data originate in a study of blood T cells in healthy people across ages. Healthy Caucasian individuals from Russia aged about 6 to 90 served as donors.

The clonotype was recovered from a woman of 80 years or more in good health. Sequenced sample: blood. The chain has TRBV27 and TRBJ1-2; no clear D gene. This CDR3 reads CASSLDSGNYGYTF. The CDR3 DNA reads as TGTGCCAGCAGTTTAGACTCAGGAAACTATGGCTACACCTTC.